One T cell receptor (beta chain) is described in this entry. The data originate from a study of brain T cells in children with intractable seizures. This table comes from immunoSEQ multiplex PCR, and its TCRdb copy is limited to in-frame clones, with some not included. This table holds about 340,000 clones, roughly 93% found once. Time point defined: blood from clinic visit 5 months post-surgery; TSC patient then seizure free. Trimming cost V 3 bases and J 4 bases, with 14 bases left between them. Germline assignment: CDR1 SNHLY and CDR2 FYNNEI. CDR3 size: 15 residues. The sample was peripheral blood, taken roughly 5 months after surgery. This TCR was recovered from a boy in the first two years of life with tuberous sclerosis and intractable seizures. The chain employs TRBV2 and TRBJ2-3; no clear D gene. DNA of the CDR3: TGTGCCAGCAGTGATAAAGACCGGTTACCAGATACGCAGTATTTT. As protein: CASSDKDRLPDTQYF.